This T cell receptor (beta chain) was recorded in a study of blood T cells in healthy people across ages. Findings and caveats of the study: A roughly linear age-dependent decrease characterized TCR beta diversity per million T cells. PBMCs were not sorted, which prevented a conclusive comparison of naive versus antigen-experienced cells. Both naive CD4+ cell counts and diversity were greater in long-lived donors than in aged donors. Strong correlation was found linking TCR beta diversity to naive T cell percentage.

Details on this clonotype: Its matching antigen is unknown.

CDR1 and CDR2 from the germline V gene are DFQATT and SNEGSKA (reference sequence). The CDR3 has 10 residues. Sample-barcoded 5' priming and a J-beta primer mix drove a second PCR of roughly 7 to 11 cycles. TCRdb fed the 5' RACE reads into MiXCR, producing one record per CDR3 protein. Of 700,000 to 1,000,000 distinct CDR3 sequences in the sample, roughly 44% were seen once. Sequencing was carried out using blood. The receptor was isolated from a man aged 55 to 69 in good health. The chain carries TRBV20-1 and TRBJ2-7; D is unresolved. The DNA end lines up better with TRBJ2-5; the J call may be wrong. CDR3 sequence reads: CSAWVETQYF. The DNA for the CDR3 is TGCAGTGCTTGGGTCGAGACCCAGTACTTC.